This TCR beta chain was obtained from a study of blood T cell repertoires in COVID-19. As for the study in general: There were acute and convalescent COVID-19 samples, and they came from the United States, Italy and Spain. Sample material is recorded as cDNA or gDNA derived from T cells, B-cell-depleted T cells, or PBMCs.

Study processing details: Amplification of reference gene primers was used by the study to estimate nucleated cell counts. Clones were sequenced by immunoSEQ multiplex PCR, and TCRdb holds only the in-frame ones, with some missing. That table furnishes V, J and clone size, whereas the DNA furnished D and trimming. This sample carries roughly 50,000 clones, 80% to 85% of them seen once, and the ten largest clones take under 2%. The CDR3 spans 14 residues. Trimming removed 0 bases from V and 6 bases from J, with 9 bases in between. The germline V gene has CDR1 LNHNV and CDR2 YYDKDF (reference sequence).

The sample was peripheral blood. The V call is TRBV15, the J call TRBJ2-1, with a possible D match to TRBD1 (6 bases). This receptor was identified in a woman aged 55-69 years with acute or convalescent COVID-19. The CDR3 DNA reads TGTGCCACCAGCAGAGAAAAACAGGGCAATGAGCAGTTCTTC. Translated: CATSREKQGNEQFF.